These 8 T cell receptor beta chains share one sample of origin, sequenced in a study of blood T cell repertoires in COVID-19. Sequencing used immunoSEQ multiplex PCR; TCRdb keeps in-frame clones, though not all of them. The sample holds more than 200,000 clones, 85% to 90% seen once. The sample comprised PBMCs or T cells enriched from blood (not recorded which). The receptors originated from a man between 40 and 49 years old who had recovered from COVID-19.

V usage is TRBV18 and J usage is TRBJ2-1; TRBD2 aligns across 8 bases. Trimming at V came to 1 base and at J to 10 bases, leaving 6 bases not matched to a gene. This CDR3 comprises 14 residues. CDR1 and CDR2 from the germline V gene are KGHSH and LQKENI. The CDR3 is CASSPRAGGDEQFF. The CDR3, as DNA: TGTGCCAGCTCACCACGGGCGGGAGGAGACGAGCAGTTCTTC.

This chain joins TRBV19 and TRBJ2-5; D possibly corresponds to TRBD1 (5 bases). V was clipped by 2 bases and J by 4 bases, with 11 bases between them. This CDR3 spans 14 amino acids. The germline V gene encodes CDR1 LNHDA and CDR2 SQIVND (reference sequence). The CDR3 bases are TGTGCCAGTAGTATATCCTTGACAGCAGAGACCCAGTACTTC. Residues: CASSISLTAETQYF. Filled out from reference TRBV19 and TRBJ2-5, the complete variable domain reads DGGITQSPKYLFRKEGQNVTLSCEQNLNHDAMYWYRQDPGQGLRLIYYSQIVNDFQKGDIAEGYSVSREKKESFPLTVTSAQKNPTAFYLCASSISLTAETQYFGPGTRLLVL.

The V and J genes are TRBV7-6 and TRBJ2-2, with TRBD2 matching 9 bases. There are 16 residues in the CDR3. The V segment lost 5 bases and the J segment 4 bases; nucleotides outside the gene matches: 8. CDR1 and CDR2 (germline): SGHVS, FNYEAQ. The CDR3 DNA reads TGTGCCAGCAGCACGGCGGGGGGGTTTTTCACCGGGGAGCTGTTTTTT. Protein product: CASSTAGGFFTGELFF.

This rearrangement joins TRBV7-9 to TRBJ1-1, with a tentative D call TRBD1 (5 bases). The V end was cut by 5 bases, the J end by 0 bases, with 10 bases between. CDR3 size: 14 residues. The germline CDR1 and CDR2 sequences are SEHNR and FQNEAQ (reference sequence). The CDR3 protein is CASSPQGLNTEAFF. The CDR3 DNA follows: TGTGCCAGCAGCCCTCAGGGCCTGAACACTGAAGCTTTCTTT.

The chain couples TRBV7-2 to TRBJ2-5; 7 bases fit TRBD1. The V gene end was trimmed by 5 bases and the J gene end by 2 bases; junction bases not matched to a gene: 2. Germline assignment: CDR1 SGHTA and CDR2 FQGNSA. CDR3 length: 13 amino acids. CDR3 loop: CASSGDRQETQYF. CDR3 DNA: TGTGCCAGCAGCGGGGACAGACAAGAGACCCAGTACTTC.

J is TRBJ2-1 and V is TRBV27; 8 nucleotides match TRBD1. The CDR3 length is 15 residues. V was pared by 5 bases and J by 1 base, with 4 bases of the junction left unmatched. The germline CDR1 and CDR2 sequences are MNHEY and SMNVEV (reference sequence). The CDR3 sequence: CASSAGTGSYNEQFF. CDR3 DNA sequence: TGTGCCAGCAGTGCCGGGACAGGTTCCTACAATGAGCAGTTCTTC.

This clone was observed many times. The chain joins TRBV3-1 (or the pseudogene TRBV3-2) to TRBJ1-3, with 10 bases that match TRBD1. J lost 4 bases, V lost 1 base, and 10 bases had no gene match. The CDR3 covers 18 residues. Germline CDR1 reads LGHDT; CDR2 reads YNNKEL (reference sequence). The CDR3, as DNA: TGTGCCAGCAGCCAAGGGGGGGGACAGGGGAAAGGAGGAAACACCATATATTTT. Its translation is CASSQGGGQGKGGNTIYF.

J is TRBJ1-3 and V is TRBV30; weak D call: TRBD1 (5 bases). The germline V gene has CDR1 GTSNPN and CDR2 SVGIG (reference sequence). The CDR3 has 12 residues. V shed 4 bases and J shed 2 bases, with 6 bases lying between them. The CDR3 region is CAWTGTGNTIYF. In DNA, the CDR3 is TGTGCCTGGACAGGGACTGGAAACACCATATATTTT.